One sample yielded the 23 T cell receptor beta chains listed below, sequenced in a study of blood T cell repertoires in COVID-19. Data came from immunoSEQ multiplex PCR; TCRdb stores just in-frame clones and leaves some out. The sample includes nearly 250,000 clones, about 83% of them seen just once. Material: PBMCs or T cells enriched from blood (not recorded which). Receptor source: a woman aged 50 to 60 who had recovered from COVID-19.

This sequence joins TRBV7-2 and TRBJ2-3, with a tentative D call TRBD1 (6 bases). Trimming cost V 4 bases and J 11 bases, with 13 bases left between them. This CDR3 is built from 12 residues. Germline V gene sequence: CDR1 SGHTA, CDR2 FQGNSA. CDR3 sequence (DNA): TGTGCCAGCAGCTCACTCGGACAGCTGCAGTATTTT. Amino acid sequence: CASSSLGQLQYF.

The chain employs TRBV5-4 and TRBJ2-3; 11 positions agree with TRBD2. V gave up 3 bases and J gave up 0 bases; unmatched junction bases: 6. The CDR3 is 17 amino acids. Germline V lookup: CDR1 SGHNT, CDR2 YYREEE (reference sequence). Here the CDR3 reads CASSYPLAGGSTDTQYF. CDR3 nucleotides: TGTGCCAGCAGCTACCCCCTAGCGGGGGGTAGCACAGATACGCAGTATTTT.

The V and J genes are TRBV18 and TRBJ1-5; D gene unclear. With 6 bases removed from V and 4 bases from J, the gap between germline ends came to 7 bases. From germline, CDR1 is KGHSH and CDR2 LQKENI. This CDR3 spans 12 amino acids. CDR3 sequence: CASSTQNQPQHF. The CDR3, as DNA: TGTGCCAGCTCGACTCAAAATCAGCCCCAGCATTTT.

The chain joins TRBV28 to TRBJ1-2; D is undetermined. V lost 4 bases to trimming and J lost 6 bases, with 15 bases between them. The V gene's germline CDR1 is MDHEN and CDR2 SYDVKM. The CDR3 is 14 amino acids. This CDR3 reads CASSSEGARHGYTF. CDR3 nucleotides: TGTGCCAGCAGTTCCGAGGGCGCACGGCATGGCTACACCTTC.

The chain has TRBV7-9 and TRBJ2-5, with 9 bases identical to TRBD1. Germline V CDR1 and CDR2: SEHNR, FQNEAQ (reference sequence). This CDR3 contains 16 residues. The V gene end was trimmed by 7 bases and the J gene end by 2 bases; junction bases not matched to a gene: 11. Here the CDR3 reads CASTRGQGQNQETQYF. The DNA for the CDR3 is TGTGCCAGCACTAGGGGACAGGGACAAAATCAAGAGACCCAGTACTTC.

This clone was observed a single time. This sequence joins TRBV6-5 and TRBJ1-3; 7 nucleotides agree with TRBD1. This CDR3 spans 14 amino acids. Germline-derived CDR1 and CDR2 are MNHEY and SVGAGI. Trimming cost V 4 bases and J 4 bases; bases outside gene matches: 4. CDR3 residues: CASSSTGEGNTIYF. The DNA for the CDR3 is TGTGCCAGCAGTTCTACAGGGGAAGGAAACACCATATATTTT.

This chain joins TRBV5-1 and TRBJ2-7; 11 bases are shared with TRBD2. The CDR3 is made up of 19 amino acids. With V trimmed by 4 bases and J by 8 bases, 23 bases remained unmatched. CDR1 and CDR2 from the germline V gene are SGHRS and YFSETQ. The CDR3 loop is CASSLRTSGPQNRPAQQYF. In nucleotides, the CDR3 is TGCGCCAGCAGCCTCCGGACTAGCGGGCCTCAAAACCGTCCTGCCCAGCAGTACTTC.

This clone was counted between two and nine times. V and J are TRBV7-3 and TRBJ1-1; TRBD1 matches 7 bases. J gave up 10 bases and V 5 bases, and 10 bases lay outside the gene matches. Per the germline V gene, CDR1 is SGHTA and CDR2 is FQGTGA. This CDR3 region has 13 residues. For the CDR3, the DNA is TGTGCCAGCAGCAACATTCAGGGGGAACGAGCTTTCTTT. Amino acids: CASSNIQGERAFF.

The CDR3 region is CASSSPTTGAVTEAFF. In DNA, the CDR3 is TGTGCCAGCAGCTCCCCAACCACAGGGGCCGTTACTGAAGCTTTCTTT. The chain combines TRBV5-4 with TRBJ1-1; TRBD1 aligns across 7 bases. The CDR3 is 16 amino acids. CDR1 SGHNT and CDR2 YYREEE come from the germline V gene (reference sequence). Trimming cost V 3 bases and J 5 bases; bases outside gene matches: 13. The full variable domain, its missing parts supplied by reference TRBV5-4 and TRBJ1-1, is ETGVTQSPTHLIKTRGQQVTLRCSSQSGHNTVSWYQQALGQGPQFIFQYYREEENGRGNFPPRFSGLQFPNYSSELNVNALELDDSALYLCASSSPTTGAVTEAFFGQGTRLTVV.

CDR3 in amino acids: CASRLAQAGKRETQYF. CDR3 nucleotides: TGTGCAAGTCGCTTAGCGCAAGCGGGAAAACGAGAGACCCAGTACTTC. The V call is TRBV12-2, the J call TRBJ2-5; the table's D gene call, TRBD2, was not cross checked with the DNA. TRBV12-2 is designated a pseudogene. The CDR3 spans 16 residues.

The chain carries TRBV5-1 and TRBJ1-6; 8 bases match TRBD1. J gave up 3 bases and V 5 bases, and 7 bases lay outside the gene matches. The germline gives CDR1 SGHRS, CDR2 YFSETQ. This CDR3 has 16 amino acids. The CDR3 is CASRQGQGLYNSPLHF. DNA for the CDR3: TGCGCCAGCAGACAAGGACAGGGCCTCTATAATTCACCCCTCCACTTT.

The chain joins TRBV7-9 to TRBJ1-3; the D gene is possibly TRBD1 (5 bases). The CDR3 consists of 16 residues. The germline CDR1 and CDR2 sequences are SEHNR and FQNEAQ (reference sequence). V was shortened by 5 bases and J by 0 bases, with 14 bases between the two germline ends. The CDR3 bases are TGTGCCAGCAGCCAGGCAGCAGGGAACTCTGGAAACACCATATATTTT. This codes for CASSQAAGNSGNTIYF.

The CDR3 protein is CASSAHRDLNTGELFF. For the CDR3, the DNA is TGTGCCAGCAGCGCCCACAGGGACCTGAACACCGGGGAGCTGTTTTTT. The gene calls are TRBV9 and TRBJ2-2, with D possibly matching TRBD1 (6 bases). The V and J ends lost 3 bases and 1 base respectively, with 13 bases between them. The CDR3 runs 16 residues. Germline CDR1 is SGDLS and CDR2 is YYNGEE.

The CDR3 DNA reads as TGTGCCAGCAGCCAAATAGGGGGCACTGAAGCTTTCTTT. Translated, it gives CASSQIGGTEAFF. The chain couples TRBV7-3 to TRBJ1-1, with a possible D match to TRBD1 (6 bases). The CDR3 length is 13 residues. Trimming left V 5 bases short and J 4 bases short, with 11 bases between. CDR1 is SGHTA and CDR2 is FQGTGA in the germline V gene.

V gene TRBV4-3 combines with J gene TRBJ2-7; 8 bases agree with TRBD2. The junction had 4 bases not matched to a gene; V was cut back by 0 bases and J by 0 bases. The CDR3 contains 16 residues. Germline CDR1 and CDR2: LGHNA and YSLEER. The CDR3 loop reads CASSQDQLADSYEQYF. The CDR3 DNA reads as TGCGCCAGCAGCCAAGATCAACTAGCGGACTCCTACGAGCAGTACTTC.

The genes are TRBV9 and TRBJ2-5; 8 positions match TRBD1. Trimming took 0 bases from V and 3 from J; bases not matched to a gene: 1. CDR1 and CDR2 from the germline V gene are SGDLS and YYNGEE. CDR3 length: 14 amino acids. CDR3 sequence (DNA): TGTGCCAGCAGCGTAGGACAGGGGAAAGAGACCCAGTACTTC. It translates to CASSVGQGKETQYF.

This clone was seen a single time. V is TRBV15 and J is TRBJ2-1, with 11 bases fitting TRBD2. The CDR3 has 17 residues. Germline-derived CDR1 and CDR2 are LNHNV and YYDKDF (reference sequence). Trimming at V came to 4 bases and at J to 2 bases, leaving 7 bases not matched to a gene. The CDR3 loop reads CATSTELAGGTYNEQFF. CDR3 in DNA: TGTGCCACCAGCACCGAGCTAGCGGGGGGAACCTACAATGAGCAGTTCTTC.

The V gene is TRBV6-5, the J gene TRBJ1-4, with a possible D match to TRBD1 (5 bases). Trimming took 10 bases from V and 8 from J, leaving 23 bases between them. CDR3 length: 15 residues. CDR1 is MNHEY and CDR2 is SVGAGI in the germline V gene. In DNA, the CDR3 is TGTGCCATCAACATACAGGAAACCGAAAGGGAAAAACTGTTTTTT. Amino acids: CAINIQETEREKLFF.

The chain has TRBV7-2 and TRBJ2-1, with D maybe TRBD1 (6 bases). The CDR3 runs 13 residues. The V gene lost 5 bases and the J gene lost 5 bases, with 10 bases spanning the gap. Germline V gene lookup returns CDR1 SGHTA and CDR2 FQGNSA. The CDR3 DNA reads TGTGCCAGCAGCAAGGACAGAAACAATGAGCAGTTCTTC. It encodes CASSKDRNNEQFF. Based on the CDR3 plus reference TRBV7-2 and TRBJ2-1, the full variable domain is GAGVSQSPSNKVTEKGKDVELRCDPISGHTALYWYRQSLGQGLEFLIYFQGNSAPDKSGLPSDRFSAERTGGSVSTLTIQRTQQEDSAVYLCASSKDRNNEQFFGPGTRLTVL.

The genes are TRBV28 and TRBJ2-1, with no clear D. This CDR3 contains 15 residues. Trimming stripped 5 bases from V and 2 bases from J, with 13 bases between. Germline V lookup: CDR1 MDHEN, CDR2 SYDVKM. The CDR3 DNA reads TGTGCCAGCAGTCGACCCGACACCGCCTACAATGAGCAGTTCTTC. Its translation: CASSRPDTAYNEQFF.

The chain is built from TRBV11-2 and TRBJ2-1; unclear D gene. The CDR3 has 15 residues. The germline V gene has CDR1 SGHAT and CDR2 FQNNGV. Trimming took off 1 base at V and 2 bases at J, with 9 bases between the two ends. In DNA, the CDR3 is TGTGCCAGCAGCTTAGGACTCGTTACCTACAATGAGCAGTTCTTC. As protein: CASSLGLVTYNEQFF.

The rearrangement uses TRBV5-1 and TRBJ2-6; 15 bases align to TRBD2. The ends lost 3 bases at V and 0 bases at J; junction bases unmatched: 1. The CDR3 is 18 amino acids. Germline-derived CDR1 and CDR2 are SGHRS and YFSETQ. This chain's CDR3 is CASSWTSGGASGANVLTF. The DNA for the CDR3 is TGCGCCAGCAGCTGGACTAGCGGGGGGGCCTCTGGGGCCAACGTCCTGACTTTC.

The rearrangement uses TRBV9 and TRBJ2-2; no definite D call. CDR3 length equals 14 residues. Germline assignment: CDR1 SGDLS and CDR2 YYNGEE. Deletions cut 3 bases from V and 2 bases from J, with 8 bases between. The CDR3: CASSAQSNTGELFF. The CDR3 DNA reads TGTGCCAGCAGCGCACAGAGCAACACCGGGGAGCTGTTTTTT.